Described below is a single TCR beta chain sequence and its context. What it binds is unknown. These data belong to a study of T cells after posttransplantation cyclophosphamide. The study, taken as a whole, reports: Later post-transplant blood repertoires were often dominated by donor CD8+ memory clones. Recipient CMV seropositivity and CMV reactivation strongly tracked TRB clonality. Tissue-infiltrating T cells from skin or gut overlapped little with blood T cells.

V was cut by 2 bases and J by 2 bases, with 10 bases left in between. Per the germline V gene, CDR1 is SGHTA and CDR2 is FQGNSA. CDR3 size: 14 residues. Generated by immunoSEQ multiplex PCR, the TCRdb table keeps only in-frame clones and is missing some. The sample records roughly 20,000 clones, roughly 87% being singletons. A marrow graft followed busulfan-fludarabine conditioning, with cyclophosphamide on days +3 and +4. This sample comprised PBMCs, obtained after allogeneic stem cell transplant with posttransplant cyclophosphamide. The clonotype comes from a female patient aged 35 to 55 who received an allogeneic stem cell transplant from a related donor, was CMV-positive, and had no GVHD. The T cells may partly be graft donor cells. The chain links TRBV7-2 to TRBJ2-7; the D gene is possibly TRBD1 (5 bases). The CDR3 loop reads CASSLYKGAYEQYF. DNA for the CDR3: TGTGCCAGCAGCTTATATAAAGGGGCCTACGAGCAGTACTTC.